What follows are 30 T cell receptor beta chains derived from one specimen sequenced in a study of shared clonotypes between healthy human individuals. The table came from immunoSEQ multiplex PCR; TCRdb's copy has only in-frame clones and leaves some out. The data contain approximately 2.5 million clones, 93% of them singletons. The specimen was naive CD4+ T cells from PBMCs. The subset is: CD45RA+ positively selected. These receptors were collected from a man younger than 30 in good health. Some clones in this sample may be carry-over from other donors' samples.

In the case of this clone: The sample carries other DNA sequences with the same CDR3. The J gene is TRBJ2-3, the V gene TRBV5-1, with TRBD2 matching 15 bases. The germline V gene has CDR1 SGHRS and CDR2 YFSETQ. J gave up 4 bases and V 4 bases, and 4 bases lay outside the gene matches. The CDR3 extends over 16 amino acids. The CDR3 coding sequence is TGCGCCAGCAGCCCCGGACTAGCGGGAGGGGCAGATACGCAGTATTTT. Encoded protein: CASSPGLAGGADTQYF.

The chain has TRBV25-1 and TRBJ2-3; D gene unclear. Germline lookup yields CDR1 MGHDK and CDR2 SYGVNS. The CDR3 runs 11 residues. The ends were cut back, 4 bases at V and 6 bases at J, with 5 bases in the middle. Here the CDR3 DNA reads TGTGCCAGCAGTGTTACCGATACGCAGTATTTT. Protein: CASSVTDTQYF.

V is TRBV7-3 and J is TRBJ2-3, with 11 bases lining up with TRBD1. CDR3 length: 18 residues. Germline trimming cut 3 bases from V and 3 bases from J; bases unmatched to any gene: 11. Germline V gene data show CDR1 as SGHTA and CDR2 as FQGTGA. Written as DNA, the CDR3 is TGTGCCAGCAGCTTTTACGTGGGAGGGACAGGGGGGACAGATACGCAGTATTTT. Translated: CASSFYVGGTGGTDTQYF.

This chain joins TRBV6-6 and TRBJ1-5, with TRBD1 matching 8 bases. Trimming at V came to 6 bases and at J to 7 bases, leaving 5 bases not matched to a gene. Germline CDR1 reads MNHNY; CDR2 reads SVGAGI (reference sequence). The CDR3 runs 13 residues. CDR3 sequence (DNA): TGTGCCAGCAGGCAGGGGGCGGGGCAGCCCCAGCATTTT. Residues: CASRQGAGQPQHF.

The chain links TRBV6-5 to TRBJ1-2; TRBD1 might be the D (6 bases). Germline V gene data show CDR1 as MNHEY and CDR2 as SVGAGI. V was clipped by 7 bases and J by 8 bases, with 17 bases between them. The CDR3 contains 13 residues. The CDR3 spells CASTPGRGWGYTF. In DNA form, the CDR3 reads TGTGCCAGCACCCCTGGCAGGGGATGGGGCTACACCTTC.

The chain combines TRBV10-3 with TRBJ2-7; 10 bases fit TRBD2. The CDR3 extends over 13 amino acids. CDR1 and CDR2 (germline): ENHRY, SYGVKD. The junction had 6 bases not matched to a gene; V was cut back by 9 bases and J by 4 bases. CDR3 region: CAIGSGRAYEQYF. DNA for the CDR3: TGTGCCATAGGGAGCGGGAGGGCATACGAGCAGTACTTC.

The chain carries TRBV6-6 and TRBJ1-5; the match to TRBD1 covers 9 bases. The CDR3 totals 15 residues. The trim removed 1 base at V and 5 bases at J, leaving 3 bases unmatched. CDR1 and CDR2 from the germline V gene are MNHNY and SVGAGI (reference sequence). In nucleotides, the CDR3 is TGTGCCAGCAGTTACTGGGGACAGGGCCATCAGCCCCAGCATTTT. Its protein product is CASSYWGQGHQPQHF.

The genes are TRBV28 and TRBJ2-7; 14 positions agree with TRBD2. Germline values: CDR1 MDHEN, CDR2 SYDVKM. The CDR3 is 14 amino acids. V gave up 8 bases and J gave up 5 bases; unmatched junction bases: 5. CDR3 residues: CASETSGRAHEQYF. Written as DNA, the CDR3 is TGTGCCAGCGAGACTAGCGGGAGGGCCCACGAGCAGTACTTC.

A note on this clone: This sample also contains other DNA sequences that code for the same CDR3. The chain joins TRBV5-1 to TRBJ2-3; TRBD2 matches 12 bases. V shed 2 bases and J 1 base; nucleotides not matched to a gene: 2. The germline V gene has CDR1 SGHRS and CDR2 YFSETQ. The CDR3 has 16 amino acids. The CDR3 nucleotides read TGCGCCAGCAGCTTACTAGCGGGAGGAGGCACAGATACGCAGTATTTT. Amino acid sequence: CASSLLAGGGTDTQYF.

The table lists this clone with a count of one. The V call is TRBV5-1, the J call TRBJ2-7; 7 bases match TRBD1. The CDR3 is made up of 15 amino acids. Germline lookup yields CDR1 SGHRS and CDR2 YFSETQ. Losses at the gene ends were 2 bases for V and 2 bases for J; bases not matched to a gene: 7. This CDR3 reads CASSLGQGVAYEQYF. CDR3 coding DNA: TGCGCCAGCAGCTTAGGGCAGGGGGTCGCCTACGAGCAGTACTTC.

The chain has TRBV2 and TRBJ2-7; TRBD2 matches 8 bases. Looked up from germline, CDR1 is SNHLY and CDR2 is FYNNEI. Trimming removed 5 bases from V and 9 bases from J; junction bases left unmatched: 15. This CDR3 is built from 15 residues. This CDR3 is CASSRRASGPLGQYF. The CDR3 nucleotides are TGTGCCAGCAGTCGACGGGCTAGCGGGCCACTGGGGCAGTACTTC.

This clone has more than one count but fewer than ten. Other DNA sequences of this sample code for an identical CDR3. The chain combines TRBV19 with TRBJ1-5; TRBD1 might be the D (5 bases). V gave up 1 base and J gave up 4 bases, with 5 bases separating them. CDR1 is LNHDA and CDR2 is SQIVND in the germline V gene (reference sequence). The length of the CDR3 is 13 residues. The CDR3 bases are TGTGCCAGTAGTATAGGGGGGAATCAGCCCCAGCATTTT. Its protein is CASSIGGNQPQHF.

The chain recombines TRBV11-2 with TRBJ2-1; D not resolved. CDR1 is SGHAT, CDR2 FQNNGV, per germline. This CDR3 spans 16 amino acids. The V end was cut by 5 bases, the J end by 6 bases, with 20 bases between. The CDR3 DNA reads TGTGCCAGCAGCCTACGGTCCGGAGTGCTCAGCAATGAGCAGTTCTTC. It yields the protein CASSLRSGVLSNEQFF. Using reference TRBV11-2 and TRBJ2-1 for the parts outside the CDR3, the full variable domain is EAGVAQSPRYKIIEKRQSVAFWCNPISGHATLYWYQQILGQGPKLLIQFQNNGVVDDSQLPKDRFSAERLKGVDSTLKIQPAKLEDSAVYLCASSLRSGVLSNEQFFGPGTRLTVL.

This clone was seen just once. The CDR3 DNA reads TGTGCCAGCAGTTTATTTAGGGTAGCAGGGGCGGCCACTGAAGCTTTCTTT. Translating gives CASSLFRVAGAATEAFF. The V and J genes are TRBV27 and TRBJ1-1; D is perhaps TRBD1 (6 bases). CDR1 MNHEY and CDR2 SMNVEV come from the germline V gene (reference sequence). CDR3 size: 17 residues. Between the trimmed V and J ends, which lost 1 base and 4 bases, there was a span of 19 bases.

The V gene is TRBV5-6, the J gene TRBJ1-5; D is perhaps TRBD1 (5 bases). The CDR3 totals 14 residues. V dropped 4 bases and J dropped 6 bases, with 14 bases sitting between them. Per the germline V gene, CDR1 is SGHDT and CDR2 is YYEEEE. Here the CDR3 reads CASSLAGEGQPQHF. CDR3 DNA: TGTGCCAGCAGCCTGGCGGGGGAAGGTCAGCCCCAGCATTTT.

The CDR3: CASSQRGSRPDTQYF. The CDR3 nucleotides read TGTGCCAGCAGCCAACGGGGGAGCAGGCCAGATACGCAGTATTTT. This rearrangement joins TRBV6-1 to TRBJ2-3; D possibly corresponds to TRBD2 (6 bases). CDR3 length: 15 amino acids. Per germline, CDR1 MNHNS and CDR2 SASEGT. V gave up 6 bases and J gave up 4 bases, with 17 bases separating them.

Notes on this clone: This sample also contains other DNA sequences that code for the same CDR3. This sequence joins TRBV5-5 and TRBJ2-3; the D gene is possibly TRBD1 (5 bases). Germline assignment: CDR1 SGHKS and CDR2 YYEKEE (reference sequence). Deletions cut 3 bases from V and 1 base from J, with 9 bases between. This CDR3 contains 14 residues. The CDR3: CASSSLRGTDTQYF. In DNA, the CDR3 is TGTGCCAGCAGCTCTCTCAGGGGCACAGATACGCAGTATTTT.

This clone was counted once. The V call is TRBV7-2, the J call TRBJ1-1; 8 bases align to TRBD1. This CDR3 is built from 13 residues. The V gene's germline CDR1 is SGHTA and CDR2 FQGNSA. The trim removed 9 bases at V and 4 bases at J, leaving 7 bases unmatched. The CDR3 region has the DNA TGTGCCAGTAGGATGACAGGGGTCACTGAAGCTTTCTTT. Translating gives CASRMTGVTEAFF.

The J gene is TRBJ2-5, the V gene TRBV6-1; either TRBD1 or TRBD2 may supply D (5 bases each). The CDR3 consists of 15 residues. Germline assignment: CDR1 MNHNS and CDR2 SASEGT. Trimming stripped 1 base from V and 5 bases from J, with 14 bases between. The CDR3 DNA reads as TGTGCCAGCAGTGAAGAGGGGAGTCTACGGGAGACCCAGTACTTC. Translation gives CASSEEGSLRETQYF.

The chain employs TRBV30 and TRBJ1-4; tentatively, D is TRBD1 (6 bases). The germline V gene encodes CDR1 GTSNPN and CDR2 SVGIG (reference sequence). This CDR3 is built from 19 residues. Trimming took off 3 bases at V and 5 bases at J, with 28 bases between the two ends. CDR3 sequence: CAWSASLTGTERMNEKLFF. CDR3 in DNA: TGTGCCTGGAGCGCCTCCCTTACAGGGACCGAAAGGATGAATGAAAAACTGTTTTTT.

The rearrangement uses TRBV2 and TRBJ2-5, with a weak D call TRBD2 (5 bases). Trimming pared 7 bases from V and 3 bases from J, leaving 6 bases between. CDR3 length equals 11 residues. CDR1 is SNHLY and CDR2 is FYNNEI in the germline V gene. DNA for the CDR3: TGTGCCAGCATGCGGGAAGAGACCCAGTACTTC. It encodes CASMREETQYF.

The chain couples TRBV6-5 to TRBJ2-7; 7 positions match TRBD1. V shed 9 bases, J shed 2 bases, and the junction held 7 bases outside the gene matches. The CDR3 contains 13 residues. CDR1 and CDR2 (germline): MNHEY, SVGAGI. Here the CDR3 DNA reads TGTGCCAGTAAACGGGACAGTCCCTACGAGCAGTACTTC. Protein sequence: CASKRDSPYEQYF.

As for this clone: Other DNA sequences in this specimen translate into the identical CDR3. The J gene is TRBJ2-2, the V gene TRBV5-1; no definite D call. Trimming cost V 4 bases and J 7 bases, with 8 bases left between them. The CDR3 runs 12 residues. The germline V gene has CDR1 SGHRS and CDR2 YFSETQ. The CDR3 region has the DNA TGCGCCAGCAGCCTGCCTGGCGGGGAGCTGTTTTTT. This translates into CASSLPGGELFF.

The V gene is TRBV2, the J gene TRBJ2-3; 8 bases agree with TRBD1. The V gene's germline CDR1 is SNHLY and CDR2 FYNNEI. This CDR3 is 13 amino acids long. V shed 10 bases and J 5 bases; nucleotides not matched to a gene: 8. The CDR3 DNA is TGTGCCACAAGACAGGACAGGGTAGATACGCAGTATTTT. Encoded protein: CATRQDRVDTQYF.

The V gene is TRBV28, the J gene TRBJ1-5; TRBD1 agrees at 7 bases. The trim removed 6 bases at V and 3 bases at J, leaving 8 bases unmatched. Germline V gene sequence: CDR1 MDHEN, CDR2 SYDVKM. This CDR3 spans 15 amino acids. The chain's CDR3 is CASSDLDRDNQPQHF. CDR3 DNA: TGTGCCAGCAGCGACCTCGACAGGGACAATCAGCCCCAGCATTTT.

J is TRBJ1-5 and V is TRBV9, with a weak D call TRBD1 (6 bases). The length of the CDR3 is 15 residues. Germline CDR1 reads SGDLS; CDR2 reads YYNGEE. V gave up 3 bases and J gave up 7 bases, with 17 bases separating them. The CDR3 DNA follows: TGTGCCAGCAGCGCAACCGGGACATTCGGCCAGCCCCAGCATTTT. Translating gives CASSATGTFGQPQHF.

The genes are TRBV25-1 and TRBJ2-5; 10 nucleotides match TRBD2. The DNA end favors TRBJ2-7, so the J call may be wrong. Germline loops: CDR1 MGHDK, CDR2 SYGVNS. This CDR3 region has 15 residues. CDR3 loop: CASETLAGGFHEQYF. The CDR3 DNA sequence: TGTGCCAGCGAGACTTTAGCGGGAGGTTTCCACGAGCAGTACTTC.

V and J are TRBV28 and TRBJ1-3; D gene ambiguous. Germline V gene data show CDR1 as MDHEN and CDR2 as SYDVKM. Trimming pared 4 bases from V and 2 bases from J, leaving 15 bases between. CDR3 length: 16 amino acids. CDR3 protein: CASSSPSGVPGNTIYF. CDR3 coding DNA: TGTGCCAGCAGTTCCCCTAGCGGGGTCCCTGGAAACACCATATATTTT. The full variable domain, completed using reference TRBV28 and TRBJ1-3, is DVKVTQSSRYLVKRTGEKVFLECVQDMDHENMFWYRQDPGLGLRLIYFSYDVKMKEKGDIPEGYSVSREKKERFSLILESASTNQTSMYLCASSSPSGVPGNTIYFGEGSWLTVV.

The chain links TRBV4-3 to TRBJ2-1; 11 nucleotides agree with TRBD1. Germline loops: CDR1 LGHNA, CDR2 YSLEER. Trimming cost V 3 bases and J 6 bases; bases outside gene matches: 4. The CDR3 runs to 15 residues. CDR3 in DNA: TGCGCCAGCAGCCACACCGGGACAGGGGGCAATGAGCAGTTCTTC. This gives the protein CASSHTGTGGNEQFF.

The chain has TRBV15 and TRBJ1-1, with D possibly TRBD1 on 6 matching bases. The CDR3 sequence is 20 residues long. Trimming shortened V by 0 bases and J by 1 base, and 24 bases separated the two germline ends. Germline CDR1 and CDR2: LNHNV and YYDKDF (reference sequence). CDR3 sequence: CATSRDRQGNYISTNTEAFF. CDR3 bases: TGTGCCACCAGCAGAGATAGGCAGGGGAACTACATTTCAACGAACACTGAAGCTTTCTTT.